This TCR beta chain was recovered during a study of beta chain features in type 1 diabetes. Study conclusions and caveats: For type 1 diabetes patients, VDJ junctions showed fewer insertions and more deletions. Cells that show high TCR expression could be over-represented by cDNA sequencing.

For this clone: Its cognate antigen is unknown.

Expressed TCRB transcripts got sequenced, as all isolated RNA was reverse transcribed. Produced via immunoSEQ multiplex PCR; TCRdb's table is partial and in-frame only. The repertoire includes 350,000 to 450,000 clones, roughly 16% of them detected once, and 0.019% sits in the top ten. The receptor's source is a woman aged 18-35 years in good health. Sequenced: naive CD4+ T cells from blood.

CDR3 amino acids: CASSLDGRGYGYTF. CDR3 nucleotides: TGTGCCAGCAGCTTAGACGGCAGGGGCTATGGCTACACCTTC. The chain is built from TRBV7-2 and TRBJ1-2, with D maybe TRBD1 (6 bases). Looked up from germline, CDR1 is SGHTA and CDR2 is FQGNSA. V was shortened by 1 base and J by 4 bases, with 10 bases between the two germline ends. This CDR3 comprises 14 residues.